The source of this T cell receptor (beta chain) is a study of shared clonotypes between healthy human individuals (dated by TCRdb to 2020 to 2022). Describing the broader study: The cohort included three men and a couple of women between 18 and 49 years of age. For each donor, CD4 naive and CD4 memory were each given three plates, CD8 naive was given two plates, and CD8 memory was given one plate. The study deeply sequenced blood TCR repertoires of about 5 healthy adults to estimate repertoire size and the extent of clonotype sharing between individuals. To increase sequencing depth and limit assay-specific biases, TCR repertoire library preparation and sequencing were carried out by different laboratories using diverse techniques. Leukapheresis yielded between about 0.85 and 10 billion PBMCs per donor.

The donors were healthy, HIV-negative adults with no recently reported acute infections or vaccinations. Every donor was a Caucasian adult residing in Nashville, Tennessee, USA. CD4+ T cells were enriched by magnetic negative selection, after which naive cells were positively selected on CD45RA and the negative fraction was taken as the memory subset. Blood was obtained by leukapheresis, after which PBMCs were separated by Ficoll-Histopaque density gradient centrifugation and cryopreserved in liquid nitrogen vapor phase. Analytical flow cytometry was used to check the purity and quantity of every magnetically sorted T cell population. From each sorted fraction, genomic DNA was isolated and quantified by UV absorbance on a Nanodrop 2000c. The CDR3 measures 16 amino acids from cysteine to phenylalanine. The DNA shown is the 48-base CDR3, in frame from base 1. From a lookup of the germline V gene (reference sequence), CDR1 and CDR2 are MNHEY and SMNVEV. Relative to germline, V is 2 bases shorter and J is 2 bases shorter, with 15 bases between their ends.

Comment on this clone: Its antigen is not yet known. It has no much larger one-base neighbor in the sample; base qualities were not kept.

Overall results and qualifications from the work: Compared with non-shared clonotypes, clonotypes shared by all four sorted-subset donors had higher generation probabilities. Rarefaction of sorted-subset datasets indicated incomplete sequencing despite the large sequencing depth. Estimated clonotype richness was generally larger for naive than for memory subsets. Because the study included only a small number of donors, the genetic and exposure-history diversity represented was limited. Approximately 5% of naive CD4, around 3.6% of naive CD8, about 2.4% of memory CD4, and about 0.4% of memory CD8 clonotypes were shared across several donors. Pairwise subsampling led to the expectation that sequencing depth would affect the degree of clonotype sharing among donors. Sampling was restricted to blood, and TCR repertoires in tissue are likely to differ from TCR repertoires in blood.

Using the deep immunoSEQ assay, multiplex PCR amplified TCR CDR3 regions from genomic DNA. Extracted genomic DNA from each cell subset was spread evenly across all wells of several immunoSEQ 96-well plates, with each plate serving as a replicate. For sorted subsets, approximately 200 ng of genomic DNA, equivalent to 30,000 or so T cell genomes, went into each replicate PCR. Purified libraries were quantified with a Qubit 3.0 fluorometer, sized on a Bioanalyzer 2100, and re-quantified with the KAPA Library Quantification kit. Every immunoSEQ 96-well plate was sequenced on a separate single-read 150-cycle Illumina NextSeq 550 flow cell. For the original study's pipeline: The immunoSEQ output contained only junctional sequences without quality scores, so filtering could not match that applied to full-length reads. Sequences were annotated with PyIR, a Python wrapper for IgBLAST v1.9, using IMGT germline references to assign V/J genes and CDR3. Reads with weak V/J assignments (E-value above 1e-6), missing CDR3, stop codons, out-of-frame junctions, or ambiguous translated residues were removed. V3J clonotypes were defined by identical inferred V gene, J gene, and CDR3 amino acid sequence. Percentage overlap between repertoires was calculated by dividing the number of shared unique clonotypes by the size of the smaller repertoire. Richness of each repertoire was evaluated using RTK rarefaction, the Chao1 estimator, and Recon v2.1 estimates of unobserved clonotypes. Generation probabilities for all TCRbeta clonotypes obtained by the gDNA method from a handful of donors were computed using OLGA. Not all clones reach the TCRdb copy of this immuneACCESS table, which keeps in-frame sequences only. Checked studies attribute under half of the gap to unresolved V genes and leave the rest unexplained. D and trimming come from the DNA, and the V and J calls and clone size come from that table. In this sample the table shows 2 million to 2.5 million clones, 80% to 95% of which occur a single time. The ten most abundant clones make up 0.36% of the sample.

The receptor's source is a man younger than 30 in good health. Some clones in this sample may be carry-over from other donors' samples. Here the chain combines TRBV27 and TRBJ2-5; a tentative D call is TRBD2 (6 bases match). The sample taken for sequencing was naive CD4+ T cells from PBMCs. The intended sense of this specimen's cell subset or site label: CD45RA+ positively selected. The CDR3 region: CASSLAGGVLQETQYF. The nucleotide sequence is TGTGCCAGCAGTTTAGCCGGGGGAGTTCTTCAAGAGACCCAGTACTTC.